The T cell receptor beta chain under discussion was sequenced for a study of blood T cells in healthy people across ages. General study findings and limits: Donor CMV status was unknown, possibly confounding expanded clonotype changes.

Germline V lookup: CDR1 ENHRY, CDR2 SYGVKD. The CDR3 has 15 amino acids. V was clipped by 4 bases and J by 5 bases, with 17 bases between them. Every sample had a minimum of 6 million PBMCs isolated. Through a sample-barcoded 5' primer and a J-beta primer mix, a second PCR was run for about 7 to 12 cycles. A single record per CDR3 protein comes from TCRdb applying MiXCR to the 5' RACE reads. The repertoire holds 540,000 or so distinct CDR3 sequences, with roughly 29% as singletons. As to this clonotype: As yet, its antigen is unknown.

Material: blood. The sequence was collected from an older woman in good health. This sequence joins TRBV10-3 and TRBJ1-1; maybe TRBD1 (6 bases). The CDR3 is CAISASGGQGTEAFF. DNA for the CDR3: TGTGCCATCAGTGCCTCTGGGGGGCAGGGTACTGAAGCTTTCTTT.